Given below is one T cell receptor beta chain in context. The antigen is not known. This sample was included in a study of shared clonotypes between healthy human individuals. Turning to the study itself: The study used three CD4 naive, three CD4 memory, two CD8 naive and one CD8 memory plate per donor.

In replicate PCRs of sorted subsets, 150 to 200 ng DNA, about 29,000 T cell genomes, was used. TCRdb keeps only in-frame clones here, not all; method: immunoSEQ multiplex PCR. The data show 300,000 to 400,000 clones, roughly 70% seen once. Study-wide points: In general, naive subsets displayed greater estimated richness than memory subsets did. Even with large depth, rarefaction showed that sorted-subset sequencing was incomplete.

V lost 3 bases to trimming and J lost 1 base, with 18 bases between them. The V gene's germline CDR1 is KGHSH and CDR2 LQKENI. This CDR3 region has 17 residues. This sequence joins TRBV18 and TRBJ1-2; TRBD1 is a possible D gene (6 bases). The sequenced sample was memory CD4+ T cells sorted from blood. Subset indicated: CD45RA-negative fraction. This receptor was identified in a man aged 25 to 40 in good health. CDR3 in amino acids: CASSPLGADSVNYGYTF. CDR3 DNA: TGTGCCAGCTCACCCTTAGGGGCGGACAGCGTTAACTATGGCTACACCTTC.